Below, one TCR beta chain is given with its context. The entry originates in a study of blood T cell repertoires in COVID-19. Background on the study: Sources were T cells, B-cell-depleted T cells, or PBMCs; the material itself was cDNA or gDNA.

In the source study's methods: Reference gene primer amplification gave nucleated cell count estimates. Sequenced by immunoSEQ multiplex PCR; TCRdb stores in-frame clones only, minus some. V and J calls and clone size come straight from that table; D and trimming were deduced from the DNA. Of some 240,000 clones listed, over 80% are singletons. Sequenced: peripheral blood. The sequence derives from a woman in her 70s with COVID-19, enrolled during active disease.

The CDR3 DNA follows: TGTGCCTGGAGTGTGTTCGGCAGGGGGTTGGAAAAACTGTTTTTT. Its translation: CAWSVFGRGLEKLFF. V and J are TRBV30 and TRBJ1-4; TRBD1 matches 7 bases. This CDR3 is 15 amino acids long. J gave up 8 bases and V 0 bases, and 9 bases lay outside the gene matches. Germline assignment: CDR1 GTSNPN and CDR2 SVGIG (reference sequence).